A single sample is the source of the 25 T cell receptor beta chains below, sequenced in a study of control samples from healthy donors and cancer patients. The assay was immunoSEQ multiplex PCR, and TCRdb's table has in-frame clones only and misses some. The table records fewer than 150,000 clones, 80% to 95% of them present only once. Sequenced input: blood. The receptors here all came from a man in his late teens or twenties in good health.

V usage is TRBV30 and J usage is TRBJ2-2; a possible D gene is TRBD1 (6 bases). Trimming took off 0 bases at V and 7 bases at J, with 12 bases between the two ends. Germline V lookup: CDR1 GTSNPN, CDR2 SVGIG (reference sequence). The length of the CDR3 is 14 residues. The CDR3 here is CAWSVGQLVGELFF. DNA for the CDR3: TGTGCCTGGAGTGTAGGACAGCTGGTCGGGGAGCTGTTTTTT. The whole variable domain, remainder taken from reference TRBV30 and TRBJ2-2, is SQTIHQWPATLVQPVGSPLSLECTVEGTSNPNLYWYRQAAGRGLQLLFYSVGIGQISSEVPQNLSASRPQDRQFILSSKKLLLSDSGFYLCAWSVGQLVGELFFGEGSRLTVL.

This rearrangement joins TRBV28 to TRBJ1-6, with 8 nucleotides matching TRBD1. Germline CDR1 is MDHEN and CDR2 is SYDVKM. This CDR3 has 15 residues. Trimming removed 7 bases from V and 8 bases from J; junction bases left unmatched: 10. CDR3 region: CASNRQGKTDSPLHF. Written as DNA, the CDR3 is TGTGCCAGCAACCGACAGGGGAAAACAGATTCACCCCTCCACTTT.

This clone was found once. The chain links TRBV2 to TRBJ1-4; TRBD1 might be the D (5 bases). CDR3 size: 14 residues. The germline CDR1 and CDR2 sequences are SNHLY and FYNNEI. Trimming removed 3 bases at V and 7 bases at J, with 12 bases between. The CDR3: CASSDQPGTEKLFF. The CDR3 DNA follows: TGTGCCAGCAGTGATCAACCAGGGACTGAAAAACTGTTTTTT.

This clone has a single count. This chain links TRBV24-1 with TRBJ2-1; D is perhaps TRBD2 (7 bases). The V gene's germline CDR1 is KGHDR and CDR2 SFDVKD. The V and J ends lost 3 bases and 9 bases respectively, with 26 bases between them. The CDR3 runs to 18 residues. The CDR3 bases are TGTGCCACCAGTGATACCTCCAAGGGGGGAGGGCGTCAGGGTGAGCAGTTCTTC. Translation gives CATSDTSKGGGRQGEQFF.

This chain links TRBV28 with TRBJ1-2, with D perhaps TRBD1 (6 bases). CDR3 length equals 13 residues. V was shortened by 7 bases and J by 3 bases, with 12 bases between the two germline ends. Germline CDR1 MDHEN, CDR2 SYDVKM. CDR3 coding DNA: TGTGCCAGCACTTTTGGGGGCGACTATGGCTACACCTTC. Its protein is CASTFGGDYGYTF.

The chain has TRBV6-5 and TRBJ2-1; 8 bases align to TRBD2. The CDR3 has 16 residues. After removal of 3 bases from V and 0 bases from J, the junction contained 4 bases not matched to a gene. Looked up from germline, CDR1 is MNHEY and CDR2 is SVGAGI. CDR3 bases: TGTGCCAGCAGTTATGAGAGCGGGAGCTCCTACAATGAGCAGTTCTTC. Translating gives CASSYESGSSYNEQFF.

The chain uses TRBV30 and TRBJ2-1; TRBD1 matches 8 bases. With V trimmed by 8 bases and J by 6 bases, 6 bases remained unmatched. Per the germline V gene, CDR1 is GTSNPN and CDR2 is SVGIG (reference sequence). This CDR3 spans 12 amino acids. The CDR3 spells CAGTGGGNEQFF. DNA of the CDR3: TGTGCCGGGACAGGAGGGGGCAATGAGCAGTTCTTC.

The V gene is TRBV6-2 or TRBV6-3, the J gene TRBJ1-6; maybe TRBD1 (6 bases). The CDR3 is 16 residues long. The V end lost 3 bases, the J end lost 10 bases, and 19 bases lay between the germline ends. CDR1 is MNHEY and CDR2 is SVGEGT in the germline V gene. The CDR3 nucleotides are TGTGCCAGCAGTTATTTAGGGGGAGGTTTATCGTCACCCCTCCACTTT. It codes for CASSYLGGGLSSPLHF.

The V call is TRBV21-1, the J call TRBJ1-2; TRBD1 was called by the table and not checked on the DNA. TRBV21-1 is flagged as a pseudogene. This CDR3 has 15 amino acids. DNA for the CDR3: TGTGCCAGCAGCAAATGGGACAGACAGTCGTATGGCTACACCTTC. Protein product: CASSKWDRQSYGYTF.

The chain recombines TRBV11-3 with TRBJ1-2; maybe TRBD1 (5 bases). Per germline, CDR1 SGHNT and CDR2 YENEEA. The CDR3 is made up of 14 amino acids. Trimming pared 3 bases from V and 4 bases from J, leaving 12 bases between. CDR3 residues: CASSFWGLGYGYTF. The CDR3 nucleotides read TGTGCCAGCAGCTTTTGGGGACTGGGCTATGGCTACACCTTC.

The chain has TRBV5-1 and TRBJ2-1, with TRBD2 as a possible D gene (6 bases). Germline lookup yields CDR1 SGHRS and CDR2 YFSETQ. V lost 5 bases and J 8 bases, leaving 20 bases between the germline ends. The CDR3 is 15 residues long. The CDR3 DNA is TGCGCCAGCAGGCACTTGGAGGGGCGATCTGATGAGCAGTTCTTC. Amino acid sequence: CASRHLEGRSDEQFF.

This clone has just one count. The chain recombines TRBV11-2 with TRBJ2-3; 10 bases match TRBD2. The germline gives CDR1 SGHAT, CDR2 FQNNGV. Trimming removed 1 base from V and 1 base from J; junction bases left unmatched: 2. The CDR3 runs to 16 residues. The CDR3 region is CASSLGGTSGTDTQYF. CDR3 coding DNA: TGTGCCAGCAGCTTAGGTGGGACTAGCGGCACAGATACGCAGTATTTT.

This chain connects TRBV5-1 to TRBJ2-3, with 7 bases fitting TRBD2. The CDR3 length is 15 residues. The V and J ends lost 0 bases and 4 bases, in that order; junction bases with no gene match: 5. CDR1 and CDR2 from the germline V gene are SGHRS and YFSETQ. The CDR3 region has the DNA TGCGCCAGCAGCTTGGGGACTAGTAAAGCAGATACGCAGTATTTT. Its translation: CASSLGTSKADTQYF.

This clone was detected once. The chain is built from TRBV23-1 and TRBJ1-5; 7 positions match TRBD1. TRBV23-1 is an ORF for which the function is uncertain. V trimming: 6 bases; J trimming: 0 bases; junction bases outside the gene matches: 8. This CDR3 is built from 16 residues. The CDR3 loop is CASRSQGSTSNQPQHF. The CDR3 DNA reads TGCGCCAGCAGGTCACAGGGGTCAACTAGCAATCAGCCCCAGCATTTT.

The V and J genes are TRBV11-2 and TRBJ2-3, with 12 bases fitting TRBD1. J gave up 6 bases and V 4 bases, and 2 bases lay outside the gene matches. This CDR3 region has 14 residues. Germline values: CDR1 SGHAT, CDR2 FQNNGV. CDR3 residues: CASSWDRGRDTQYF. CDR3 DNA sequence: TGTGCCAGCAGCTGGGACAGGGGGCGTGATACGCAGTATTTT. The whole variable domain, remainder taken from reference TRBV11-2 and TRBJ2-3, is EAGVAQSPRYKIIEKRQSVAFWCNPISGHATLYWYQQILGQGPKLLIQFQNNGVVDDSQLPKDRFSAERLKGVDSTLKIQPAKLEDSAVYLCASSWDRGRDTQYFGPGTRLTVL.

The chain combines TRBV4-1 with TRBJ1-6; D is unclear. The germline gives CDR1 MGHRA, CDR2 YSYEKL. There are 14 residues in the CDR3. Trimming shortened V by 8 bases and J by 0 bases, and 8 bases separated the two germline ends. CDR3: CASSGSSYNSPLHF. CDR3 bases: TGCGCCAGCTCGGGGAGCTCCTATAATTCACCCCTCCACTTT.

This clone appeared a single time. This chain connects TRBV30 to TRBJ1-1; a possible D gene is TRBD1 (6 bases). V was clipped by 3 bases and J by 1 base, with 12 bases between them. Germline values: CDR1 GTSNPN, CDR2 SVGIG (reference sequence). The CDR3 totals 14 residues. The CDR3 loop reads CAWRVRGGNTEAFF. Written as DNA, the CDR3 is TGTGCCTGGAGGGTCAGGGGTGGGAACACTGAAGCTTTCTTT. The full variable domain, its missing parts supplied by reference TRBV30 and TRBJ1-1, is SQTIHQWPATLVQPVGSPLSLECTVEGTSNPNLYWYRQAAGRGLQLLFYSVGIGQISSEVPQNLSASRPQDRQFILSSKKLLLSDSGFYLCAWRVRGGNTEAFFGQGTRLTVV.

The chain links TRBV3-1 (or the pseudogene TRBV3-2) to TRBJ2-7; D might be TRBD1 or TRBD2, each matching 5 bases. This CDR3 is 14 amino acids long. Germline V gene lookup returns CDR1 LGHDT and CDR2 YNNKEL (reference sequence). V gave up 4 bases and J gave up 4 bases, with 14 bases separating them. CDR3 amino acids: CASSRGPQPYEQYV. CDR3 sequence (DNA): TGTGCCAGCAGCCGGGGACCGCAACCATACGAGCAGTACGTC.

The count of this clone is one. CDR3: CAISESPPGDNQPQHF. The CDR3, as DNA: TGTGCCATCAGTGAGTCGCCCCCAGGCGACAATCAGCCCCAGCATTTT. The rearrangement joins TRBV10-3 to TRBJ1-5; D ambiguous. Trimming left V 0 bases short and J 3 bases short, with 12 bases between. CDR1 and CDR2 from the germline V gene are ENHRY and SYGVKD. The CDR3 spans 16 residues.

This clone is a singleton in its sample. The V and J genes are TRBV5-1 and TRBJ2-7; 11 nucleotides line up with TRBD1. V lost 4 bases and J lost 0; bases outside the gene matches: 0. Per germline, CDR1 SGHRS and CDR2 YFSETQ. The CDR3 totals 14 residues. This chain's CDR3 is CASSGTGGSYEQYF. The CDR3 DNA reads as TGCGCCAGCAGCGGGACAGGGGGCTCCTACGAGCAGTACTTC. The full variable domain, rest sourced from reference TRBV5-1 and TRBJ2-7, is KAGVTQTPRYLIKTRGQQVTLSCSPISGHRSVSWYQQTPGQGLQFLFEYFSETQRNKGNFPGRFSGRQFSNSRSEMNVSTLELGDSALYLCASSGTGGSYEQYFGPGTRLTVT.

J is TRBJ2-3 and V is TRBV5-1; perhaps TRBD1 as D (5 bases). Germline V CDR1 and CDR2: SGHRS, YFSETQ. Deletions cut 4 bases from V and 4 bases from J, with 10 bases between. CDR3 length: 13 amino acids. CDR3 DNA sequence: TGCGCCAGCAGCATACCACAGGCAGATACGCAGTATTTT. As protein: CASSIPQADTQYF. The full variable domain, with the rest looked up from reference TRBV5-1 and TRBJ2-3, is KAGVTQTPRYLIKTRGQQVTLSCSPISGHRSVSWYQQTPGQGLQFLFEYFSETQRNKGNFPGRFSGRQFSNSRSEMNVSTLELGDSALYLCASSIPQADTQYFGPGTRLTVL.

The gene calls are TRBV7-9 and TRBJ2-3, with D possibly matching TRBD1 (5 bases). Per the germline V gene, CDR1 is SEHNR and CDR2 is FQNEAQ (reference sequence). Deletions cut 7 bases from V and 4 bases from J, with 15 bases between. CDR3 length equals 14 residues. The CDR3 loop is CASKVGRAADTQYF. CDR3 sequence (DNA): TGTGCCAGCAAGGTGGGCAGGGCGGCAGATACGCAGTATTTT.

This chain uses TRBV7-9 with TRBJ2-1, with 7 bases aligning to TRBD2. The CDR3 length is 17 residues. The V gene's germline CDR1 is SEHNR and CDR2 FQNEAQ (reference sequence). V shed 1 base and J 6 bases; nucleotides not matched to a gene: 12. Here the CDR3 reads CASSLVGASGPFNEQFF. For the CDR3, the DNA is TGTGCCAGCAGCTTAGTGGGCGCTAGCGGTCCTTTCAATGAGCAGTTCTTC.

The chain links TRBV21-1 to TRBJ1-2; TRBD1, the table's D call, was not compared with the DNA. TRBV21-1 is deemed a pseudogene. The CDR3 runs to 14 residues. CDR3 protein: CASKRQGMGYGYTF. The CDR3 coding sequence is TGTGCCAGCAAACGACAGGGGATGGGCTATGGCTACACCTTC.

J is TRBJ2-7 and V is TRBV6-2 or TRBV6-3, with TRBD2 matching 7 bases. The CDR3 length is 14 residues. The V and J ends lost 5 bases and 3 bases, in that order; junction bases with no gene match: 7. Germline CDR1 MNHEY, CDR2 SVGEGT. CDR3 in DNA: TGTGCCAGCAGTCGAATCGGGACTAACTACGAGCAGTACGTC. Amino acid sequence: CASSRIGTNYEQYV.